This T cell receptor beta chain was retrieved from a study of Ad26.COV2.S vaccination and SARS-CoV-2 variants. Generated by immunoSEQ multiplex PCR, the TCRdb table keeps only in-frame clones and is missing some. The table lists about 410,000 clones, roughly 90% of them singletons. Regarding treatment: about 20 received Ad26.COV2.S at low or high dose, single or two shots; roughly 5 received placebo; per-sample allocation not given. The samples date from day 63 after the first vaccine or placebo injection. Looked up from germline, CDR1 is SGHVS and CDR2 is FQNEAQ. V gave up 5 bases and J gave up 7 bases; unmatched junction bases: 3. The CDR3 totals 13 residues.

The material was peripheral blood, obtained in a trial of Ad26.COV2.S vaccine versus placebo. This receptor was obtained from a person aged 18-65 years who received the Ad26.COV2.S COVID-19 vaccine or a placebo. The rearrangement links TRBV7-8 to TRBJ2-3, with TRBD1 identical over 10 bases. The CDR3 nucleotides read TGTGCCAGCAGCCGGGGACAGGGGTATACGCAGTATTTT. Translation: CASSRGQGYTQYF.